Sequencing of this T cell receptor (beta chain) was carried out in a study of blood T cell repertoires in COVID-19. For the study at large: Acute-phase and convalescent COVID-19 samples originated in the United States, Italy and Spain. PBMCs, B-cell-depleted T cells, or T cells provided the cDNA or gDNA that made up the material.

Germline values: CDR1 MRHNA, CDR2 SNTAGT. V gave up 4 bases and J gave up 3 bases, with 11 bases separating them. CDR3 length equals 14 residues. In the original analysis: Amplified reference gene primers provided the basis for estimating nucleated cell counts. The protocol was immunoSEQ multiplex PCR, while the TCRdb copy is restricted to in-frame clones and leaves out a portion. That table furnishes V, J and clone size, whereas the DNA furnished D and trimming. Of about 190,000 clones in the sample, 86% were seen once. Across about two dozen US areas, participants ranged in age from about 18 to 90 years.

The chain couples TRBV6-4 to TRBJ2-3; D remains ambiguous. The receptor was isolated from a woman under 40 who had recovered from COVID-19. The sequencing sample was made of PBMCs or T cells enriched from blood (not recorded which). CDR3 in amino acids: CASSVVARTDTQYF. The CDR3 nucleotides are TGTGCCAGCAGTGTCGTTGCGAGAACAGATACGCAGTATTTT.